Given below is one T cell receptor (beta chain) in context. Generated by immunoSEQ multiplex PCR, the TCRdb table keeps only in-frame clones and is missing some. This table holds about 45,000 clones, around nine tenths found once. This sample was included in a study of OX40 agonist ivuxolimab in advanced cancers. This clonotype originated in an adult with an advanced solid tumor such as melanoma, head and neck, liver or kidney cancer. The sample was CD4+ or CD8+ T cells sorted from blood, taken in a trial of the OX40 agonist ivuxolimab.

DNA for the CDR3: TGTGCCAGCAGAGAGGGGACAATGAGCTCCTACGAGCAGTACTTC. Its protein product is CASREGTMSSYEQYF. The genes are TRBV6-1 and TRBJ2-7, with a possible D match to TRBD1 (6 bases). This CDR3 comprises 15 residues. Germline loops: CDR1 MNHNS, CDR2 SASEGT. Deletions cut 6 bases from V and 0 bases from J, with 15 bases between.